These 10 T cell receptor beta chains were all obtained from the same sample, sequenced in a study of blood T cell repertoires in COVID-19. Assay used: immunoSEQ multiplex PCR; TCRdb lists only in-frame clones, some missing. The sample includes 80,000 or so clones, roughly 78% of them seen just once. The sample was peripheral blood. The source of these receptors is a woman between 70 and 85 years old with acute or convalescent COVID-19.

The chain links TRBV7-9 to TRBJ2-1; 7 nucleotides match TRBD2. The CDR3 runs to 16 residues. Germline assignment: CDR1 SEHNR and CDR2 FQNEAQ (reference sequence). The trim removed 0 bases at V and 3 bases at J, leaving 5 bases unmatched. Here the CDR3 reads CASSLAQTSYYNEQFF. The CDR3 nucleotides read TGTGCCAGCAGCTTAGCGCAGACTAGCTACTACAATGAGCAGTTCTTC.

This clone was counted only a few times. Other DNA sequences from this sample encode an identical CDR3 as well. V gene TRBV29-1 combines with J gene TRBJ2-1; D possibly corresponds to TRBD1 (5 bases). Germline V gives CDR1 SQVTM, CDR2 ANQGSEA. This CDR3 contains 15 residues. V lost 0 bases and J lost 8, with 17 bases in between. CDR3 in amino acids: CSVEDRQGPVYEQFF. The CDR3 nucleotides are TGCAGCGTTGAAGATCGGCAGGGTCCAGTCTATGAGCAGTTCTTC.

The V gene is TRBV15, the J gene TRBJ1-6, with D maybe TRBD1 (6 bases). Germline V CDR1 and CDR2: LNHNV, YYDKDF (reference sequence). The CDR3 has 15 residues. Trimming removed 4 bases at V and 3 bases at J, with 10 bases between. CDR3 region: CATSILQGYNSPLHF. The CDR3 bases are TGTGCCACCAGCATATTACAGGGCTATAATTCACCCCTCCACTTT.

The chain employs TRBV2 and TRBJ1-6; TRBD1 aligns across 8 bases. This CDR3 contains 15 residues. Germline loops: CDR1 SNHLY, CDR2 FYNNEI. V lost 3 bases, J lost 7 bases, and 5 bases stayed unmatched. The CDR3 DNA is TGTGCCAGCAGTGACAGGGGGCGCAACAATTCACCCCTCCACTTT. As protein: CASSDRGRNNSPLHF.

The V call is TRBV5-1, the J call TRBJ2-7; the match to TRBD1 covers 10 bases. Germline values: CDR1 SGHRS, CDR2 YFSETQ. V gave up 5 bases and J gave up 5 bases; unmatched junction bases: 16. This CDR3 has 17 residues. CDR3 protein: CASRPVLTGTGVDEQYF. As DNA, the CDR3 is TGCGCCAGCAGGCCTGTGCTGACCGGGACAGGGGTCGACGAGCAGTACTTC.

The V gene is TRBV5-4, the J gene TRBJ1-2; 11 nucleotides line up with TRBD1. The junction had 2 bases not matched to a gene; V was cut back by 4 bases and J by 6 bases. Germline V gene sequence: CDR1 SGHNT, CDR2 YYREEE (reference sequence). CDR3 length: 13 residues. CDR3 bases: TGTGCCAGCAGCATGGACAGGGGGCATGGCTACACCTTC. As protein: CASSMDRGHGYTF.

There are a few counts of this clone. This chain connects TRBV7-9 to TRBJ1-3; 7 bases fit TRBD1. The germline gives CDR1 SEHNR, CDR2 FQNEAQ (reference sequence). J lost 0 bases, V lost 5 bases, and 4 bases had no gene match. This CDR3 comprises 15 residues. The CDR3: CASSATGNSGNTIYF. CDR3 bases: TGTGCCAGCAGCGCGACAGGGAACTCTGGAAACACCATATATTTT.

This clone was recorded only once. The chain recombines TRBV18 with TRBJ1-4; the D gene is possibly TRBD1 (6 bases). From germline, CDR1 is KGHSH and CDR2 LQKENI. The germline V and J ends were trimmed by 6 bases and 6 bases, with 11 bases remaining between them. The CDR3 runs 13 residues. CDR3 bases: TGTGCCAGCTCGCTTACAGGGCATGAAAAACTGTTTTTT. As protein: CASSLTGHEKLFF.

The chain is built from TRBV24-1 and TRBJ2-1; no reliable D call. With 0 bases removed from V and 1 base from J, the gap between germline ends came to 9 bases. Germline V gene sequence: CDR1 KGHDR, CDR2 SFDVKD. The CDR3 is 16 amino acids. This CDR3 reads CATSDLEDLSYNEQFF. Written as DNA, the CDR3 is TGTGCCACCAGTGATTTGGAGGATCTATCCTACAATGAGCAGTTCTTC.

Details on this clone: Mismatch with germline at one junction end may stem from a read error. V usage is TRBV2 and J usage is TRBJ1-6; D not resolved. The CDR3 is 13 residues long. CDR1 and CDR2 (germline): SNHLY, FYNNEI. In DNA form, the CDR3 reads TGTGCCAGCCGTGATTTCCTTAATTCACCCCTCCACTTT. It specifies CASRDFLNSPLHF.